This T cell receptor beta chain was sequenced for a study of cytomegalovirus exposure and HLA in healthy donors. Broader study findings: It was in a later analysis that TCR association rates were seen to vary by HLA locus, highest for DRB1 and lowest for HLA-C.

From germline, CDR1 is LNHNV and CDR2 YYDKDF (reference sequence). CDR3 length: 15 residues. Trimming stripped 4 bases from V and 10 bases from J, with 20 bases between. PCR was performed using 60 Vbeta and 13 Jbeta primers. Data came from immunoSEQ multiplex PCR; TCRdb stores just in-frame clones and leaves some out. Of about 60,000 clones in the sample, around 80% are singletons; the top ten hold 3.5% to 5%. These donors, healthy bone marrow donors, were studied. On this clone itself: The target antigen is unknown.

Sequencing was done on a sample of PBMCs. V gene TRBV15 combines with J gene TRBJ2-1, with D perhaps matching TRBD2 (6 bases). The TCR was taken from a woman in her twenties or thirties in good health and CMV-seronegative. The CDR3 DNA follows: TGTGCCACCAGCACCGTCCCAGGAGGGCCGGGCGAGCAGTTCTTC. Its translation: CATSTVPGGPGEQFF.